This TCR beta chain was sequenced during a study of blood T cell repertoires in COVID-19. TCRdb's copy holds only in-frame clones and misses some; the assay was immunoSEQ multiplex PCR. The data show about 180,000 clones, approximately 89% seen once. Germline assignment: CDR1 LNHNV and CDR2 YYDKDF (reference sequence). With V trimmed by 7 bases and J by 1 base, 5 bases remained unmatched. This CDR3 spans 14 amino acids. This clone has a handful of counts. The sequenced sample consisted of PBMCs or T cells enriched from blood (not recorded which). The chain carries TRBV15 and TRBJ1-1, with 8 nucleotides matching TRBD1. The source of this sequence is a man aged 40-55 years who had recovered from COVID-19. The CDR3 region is CATTRQGRNTEAFF. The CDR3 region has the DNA TGTGCCACCACCCGACAGGGGAGGAACACTGAAGCTTTCTTT.